These T cell receptor beta chains were read from a single sample in a study of neurological immune-mediated disorders. TCRdb itself ran the 5' RACE reads through MiXCR, one entry per CDR3 protein. The data contain fewer than 85,000 distinct CDR3 sequences, roughly 15% of them singletons. Material for sequencing was PBMCs. These receptors came from a woman between 40 and 55 years old in good health. Both conserved end residues are part of each CDR3. The order of the fields is clone size, J gene, V gene, D gene, CDR3 protein, CDR3 DNA. D genes are given only for firm matches. Some rows mark clone size as missing; the rest say once, few, many or name a class of expanded clone.

>medium-sized|TRBJ2-2|TRBV3-1|TRBD2
CASSRSTSGANTGELFF
TGTGCCAGCAGTCGTTCGACTAGCGGGGCGAACACCGGGGAGCTGTTTTTT
>NA|TRBJ2-7|TRBV29-1|NA
CSLRTRADEQDF
TGCAGCTTGAGGACGCGGGCCGACGAGCAGGACTTC
>few|TRBJ2-7|TRBV20-1|NA
CSVARAGEYEQYF
TGCAGTGTTGCAAGGGCAGGGGAATACGAGCAGTACTTC
>many|TRBJ1-3|TRBV5-1|NA
CASSFGGSSGNTIYF
TGCGCCAGCAGCTTTGGTGGGTCCTCTGGAAACACCATATATTTT
>many|TRBJ2-5|TRBV5-1|NA
CASSLEGEETQYF
TGCGCCAGCAGCTTGGAAGGGGAAGAGACCCAGTACTTC
>NA|TRBJ2-6|TRBV5-6|NA
CASSQPASSANVLTF
TGTGCCAGCAGCCAACCGGCCTCTTCGGCCAACGTCCTGACTTTC
>once|TRBJ1-1|TRBV29-1|TRBD1
CSGITGDGRMNTEAFF
TGCAGCGGTATCACAGGGGACGGGAGAATGAACACTGAAGCTTTCTTT
>many|TRBJ2-2|TRBV11-1|NA
CASSLSLGGAGELFF
TGTGCCAGCAGCTTAAGTTTAGGTGGAGCCGGGGAGCTGTTTTTT
>many|TRBJ1-2|TRBV20-1|NA
CSARGVGTSKTPLTTNYGYTF
TGCAGTGCTAGAGGCGTCGGGACCTCAAAAACCCCTTTAACTACTAACTATGGCTACACCTTC
>few|TRBJ1-2|TRBV24-1|TRBD1
CATSDPGQDYGYTF
TGTGCCACCAGTGACCCGGGACAGGACTATGGCTACACCTTC
>many|TRBJ1-2|TRBV6-2/TRBV6-3|TRBD1
CASTRDSAYGYTF
TGTGCCAGCACCCGGGACAGCGCATATGGCTACACCTTC
>many|TRBJ2-3|TRBV7-3|TRBD2
CASSYGLAGGSDTQYF
TGTGCCAGCAGCTATGGACTAGCGGGGGGGTCAGATACGCAGTATTTT
>many|TRBJ2-6|TRBV4-3|TRBD2
CASSQDMASGGPGANVLTF
TGCGCCAGCAGCCAAGATATGGCTAGCGGGGGCCCCGGGGCCAACGTCCTGACTTTC
>many|TRBJ2-2|TRBV29-1|TRBD1
CSVGQGDTGELFF
TGCAGCGTTGGGCAGGGGGACACCGGGGAGCTGTTTTTT
>many|TRBJ2-7|TRBV3-1|NA
CASSPRDTPPYEQYF
TGTGCCAGCAGCCCACGAGACACCCCTCCCTACGAGCAGTACTTC
>many|TRBJ2-3|TRBV20-1|NA
CSARWGAYPDTQYF
TGCAGTGCTAGATGGGGGGCTTACCCAGATACGCAGTATTTT
>NA|TRBJ1-1|TRBV10-3|NA
CAITAGADTEAFF
TGTGCCATCACTGCGGGGGCGGACACTGAAGCTTTCTTT
>once|TRBJ2-3|TRBV10-3|TRBD2
CAISEAGLAGGLRNTQYF
TGTGCCATCAGTGAGGCTGGACTAGCGGGGGGGCTGAGGAATACGCAGTATTTT
>many|TRBJ2-1|TRBV20-1|TRBD2
CSARDITGTSSYNEQFF
TGCAGTGCTAGAGATATCACCGGGACTAGCAGCTACAATGAGCAGTTCTTC
>many|TRBJ2-1|TRBV7-3|TRBD2
CASSISGGFIVNEQFF
TGTGCCAGCAGCATTAGCGGGGGGTTTATCGTCAATGAGCAGTTCTTC
>NA|TRBJ2-1|TRBV30|NA
CAWSQGNEQFF
TGTGCCTGGAGTCAGGGGAATGAGCAGTTCTTC
>many|TRBJ1-5|TRBV7-2|TRBD1
CASSLGGQGGNQPQHF
TGTGCCAGCAGCTTAGGGGGACAGGGCGGCAATCAGCCCCAGCATTTT
>many|TRBJ2-1|TRBV20-1|TRBD2
CSATGTSGGIYNEQFF
TGCAGTGCCACCGGGACTAGCGGGGGAATCTACAATGAGCAGTTCTTC
>many|TRBJ1-1|TRBV12-3/TRBV12-4|NA
CASTRTENTEAFF
TGTGCCAGCACCCGGACGGAGAACACTGAAGCTTTCTTT
>many|TRBJ2-1|TRBV6-5|NA
CASSYRQYNEQFF
TGTGCCAGCAGTTACAGACAGTACAATGAGCAGTTCTTC
>many|TRBJ1-6|TRBV6-5|NA
CASSYSWGVANSPLHF
TGTGCCAGCAGTTACTCTTGGGGGGTGGCGAATTCACCCCTCCACTTT
>many|TRBJ1-1|TRBV9|NA
CASSSGDGTEAFF
TGTGCCAGCAGCTCCGGCGATGGGACTGAAGCTTTCTTT
>many|TRBJ1-1|TRBV5-1|TRBD1
CASSTTTGGEGTEAFF
TGCGCCAGCAGCACCACGACAGGGGGCGAGGGGACTGAAGCTTTCTTT
>many|TRBJ2-7|TRBV12-3/TRBV12-4|NA
CASSSGPAGYEQYF
TGTGCCAGCAGTTCCGGGCCCGCAGGGTACGAGCAGTACTTC
>many|TRBJ2-5|TRBV5-1|NA
CASSLAGGFQETQYF
TGCGCCAGCAGCTTGGCGGGCGGGTTCCAAGAGACCCAGTACTTC
>many|TRBJ1-1|TRBV12-3/TRBV12-4|TRBD1
CASSPDRGPTEAFF
TGTGCCAGCAGCCCCGACAGGGGTCCCACTGAAGCTTTCTTT